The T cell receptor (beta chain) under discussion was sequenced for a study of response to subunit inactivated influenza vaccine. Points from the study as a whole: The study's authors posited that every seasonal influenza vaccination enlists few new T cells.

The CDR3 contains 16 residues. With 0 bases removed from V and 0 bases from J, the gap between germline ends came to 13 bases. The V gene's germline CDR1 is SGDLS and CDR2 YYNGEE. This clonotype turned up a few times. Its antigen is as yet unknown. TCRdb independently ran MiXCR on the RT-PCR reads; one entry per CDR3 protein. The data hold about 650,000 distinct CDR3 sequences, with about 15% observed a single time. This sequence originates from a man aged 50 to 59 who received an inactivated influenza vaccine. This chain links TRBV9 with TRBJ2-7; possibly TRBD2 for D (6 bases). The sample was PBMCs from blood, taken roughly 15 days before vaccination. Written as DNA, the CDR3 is TGTGCCAGCAGCGTAGGTTGGAGGGATAGCTCCTACGAGCAGTACTTC. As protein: CASSVGWRDSSYEQYF.